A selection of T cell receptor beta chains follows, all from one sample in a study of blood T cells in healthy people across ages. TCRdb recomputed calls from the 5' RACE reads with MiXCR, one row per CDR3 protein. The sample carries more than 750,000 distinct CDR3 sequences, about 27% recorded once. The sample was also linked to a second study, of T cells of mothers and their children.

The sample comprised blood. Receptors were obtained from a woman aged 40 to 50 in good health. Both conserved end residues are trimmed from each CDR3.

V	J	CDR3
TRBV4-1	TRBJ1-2	ASSQLDGHYGYT
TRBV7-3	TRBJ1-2	ASSLAGQGEFDGYT
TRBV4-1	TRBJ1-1	ASSHLGEGNTEAF
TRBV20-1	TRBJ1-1	SARDPGFTEAF
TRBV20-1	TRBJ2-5	SAAVLYQETQY
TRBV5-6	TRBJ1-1	ASSLFGRANTEAF
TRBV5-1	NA	ASMTSGGVNEQY
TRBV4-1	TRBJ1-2	ASSQDETVRRGNT
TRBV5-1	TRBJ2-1	ASSLPPVPEQF
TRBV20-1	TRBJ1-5	SAPTGRGISQPQH
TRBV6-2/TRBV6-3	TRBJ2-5	ASSSTGLAGSQETQY
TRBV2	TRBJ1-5	ASSEVGTGRTSNQPQH
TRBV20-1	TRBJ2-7	SAGEVVIRYEQY
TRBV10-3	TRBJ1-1	AISESTRPAF
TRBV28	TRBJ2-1	ASSFSLGSSGANEQF
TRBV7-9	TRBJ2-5	ASSSLNSETQY
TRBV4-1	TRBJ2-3	ASSQDEGPDTQY
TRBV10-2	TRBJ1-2	ASSESGTSGCGGYT
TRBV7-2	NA	ASSEGGNFEQY
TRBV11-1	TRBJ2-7	ASSLGLDRDHEQY
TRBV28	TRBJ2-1	ASSFGRPRNNEQF
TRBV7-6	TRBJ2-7	ASSPEGRSGYEQY
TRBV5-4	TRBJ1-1	ASSGDRVAEAF
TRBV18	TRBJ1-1	ASSREGGTFRSMNTEAF
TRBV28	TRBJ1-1	ASSLTRTGAF
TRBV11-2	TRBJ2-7	ASSLVGLANEQY
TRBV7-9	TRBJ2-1	ASSFYQRKPSYNEQF
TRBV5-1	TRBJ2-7	ASSRGQGPKYEQY
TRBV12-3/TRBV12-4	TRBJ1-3	ASSLSPGTGNTIY
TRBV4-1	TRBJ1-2	ASSQGRDGRGYT
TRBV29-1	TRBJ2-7	SVRFPASYEQY
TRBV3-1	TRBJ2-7	TSSQEGGGYTYEQY
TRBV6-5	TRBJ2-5	ASSHSVAGGLETQY
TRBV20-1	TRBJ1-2	SAAQGDKGYT
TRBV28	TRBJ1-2	ASSLSQPPDDGGYT
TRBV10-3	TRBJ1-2	AIASVGHYGYI
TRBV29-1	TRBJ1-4	SVQSTNEKLF
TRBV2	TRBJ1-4	ASTGEVVFATNEKLF
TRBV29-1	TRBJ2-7	SVEDQRGGDYEQY
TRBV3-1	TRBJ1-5	ASSQAPGRNQPQH
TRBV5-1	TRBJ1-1	ASSLAQGGSTEAF
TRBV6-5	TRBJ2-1	ASIGLAGGGNEQF
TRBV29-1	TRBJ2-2	SVGLVGTGELF
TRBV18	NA	AGSPGQGGEQY
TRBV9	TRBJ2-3	ASSVSGTSGTDTQY
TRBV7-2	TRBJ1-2	ASSPLIAYGYT
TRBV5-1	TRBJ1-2	ASSLGPGMVNYGYT
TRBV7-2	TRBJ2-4	ASSDDRVYIQY